These 18 T cell receptor beta chains originate from one sample sequenced in a study of blood T cell repertoires in COVID-19. Sequenced by immunoSEQ multiplex PCR; TCRdb stores in-frame clones only, minus some. The sample carries around 300,000 clones, around 86% recorded once. Sample: peripheral blood. Receptor source: a man over 45 with active or convalescent COVID-19.

The J gene is TRBJ2-3, the V gene TRBV28; 7 bases map to TRBD1. The CDR3 is made up of 14 amino acids. V was pared by 2 bases and J by 5 bases, with 4 bases of the junction left unmatched. Germline V lookup: CDR1 MDHEN, CDR2 SYDVKM. CDR3 residues: CASSLGTELDTQYF. The CDR3 nucleotides read TGTGCCAGCAGTTTAGGGACAGAATTAGATACGCAGTATTTT.

The chain combines TRBV18 with TRBJ2-5; possibly TRBD2 for D (6 bases). CDR1 is KGHSH and CDR2 is LQKENI in the germline V gene. The V end lost 0 bases, the J end lost 7 bases, and 12 bases lay between the germline ends. The CDR3 length is 14 residues. CDR3 bases: TGTGCCAGCTCACCACCGGGGACTCCGCGGACCCAGTACTTC. It encodes CASSPPGTPRTQYF.

The table lists this clone with a count of one. The chain links TRBV11-3 to TRBJ2-2; TRBD1 matches 8 bases. Germline CDR1 is SGHNT and CDR2 is YENEEA. V lost 5 bases to trimming and J lost 1 base; unmatched junction nucleotides: 3. The CDR3 runs to 15 residues. CDR3 DNA: TGTGCCAGCAGCGCAGGGGGCCTGAACACCGGGGAGCTGTTTTTT. Residues: CASSAGGLNTGELFF.

The genes are TRBV2 and TRBJ2-6; D gene ambiguous. Germline CDR1 is SNHLY and CDR2 is FYNNEI. CDR3 length: 15 amino acids. Trimming took off 6 bases at V and 2 bases at J, with 11 bases between the two ends. The CDR3 sequence: CASRPLGAGANVLTF. The CDR3 bases are TGTGCCAGCAGACCCCTCGGTGCTGGGGCCAACGTCCTGACTTTC.

This clone was seen only once. The rearrangement joins TRBV18 to TRBJ2-2; TRBD2 agrees at 8 bases. This CDR3 is built from 15 residues. The germline gives CDR1 KGHSH, CDR2 LQKENI. Losses at the gene ends were 5 bases for V and 6 bases for J; bases not matched to a gene: 8. CDR3 in DNA: TGTGCCAGCTCAAGTCGGGAGGGCCCGGCCGGGGAGCTGTTTTTT. Protein product: CASSSREGPAGELFF. Based on the CDR3 plus reference TRBV18 and TRBJ2-2, the full variable domain is NAGVMQNPRHLVRRRGQEARLRCSPMKGHSHVYWYRQLPEEGLKFMVYLQKENIIDESGMPKERFSAEFPKEGPSILRIQQVVRGDSAAYFCASSSREGPAGELFFGEGSRLTVL.

The rearrangement uses TRBV4-2 and TRBJ2-7; D is undetermined. Deletions cut 3 bases from V and 5 bases from J, with 17 bases between. Germline CDR1 is LGHNA and CDR2 is YNFKEQ. This CDR3 region has 15 residues. CDR3 in DNA: TGTGCCAGCAGCCAGTTTCAGGCTTCAGGCAACGAGCAGTACTTC. Protein sequence: CASSQFQASGNEQYF.

The CDR3 is CASSRGTGGNYGYTF. CDR3 DNA: TGTGCCAGCAGCCGCGGGACAGGGGGGAACTATGGCTACACCTTC. The J gene is TRBJ1-2, the V gene TRBV27, with 11 bases matching TRBD1. V shed 6 bases, J shed 2 bases, and the junction held 5 bases outside the gene matches. Germline CDR1 and CDR2: MNHEY and SMNVEV (reference sequence). This CDR3 has 15 residues.

The J gene is TRBJ1-2, the V gene TRBV2; D possibly corresponds to TRBD1 (5 bases). Germline V CDR1 and CDR2: SNHLY, FYNNEI. Trimming removed 4 bases at V and 4 bases at J, with 13 bases between. The CDR3 spans 14 residues. The CDR3 coding sequence is TGTGCCAGCAGTGTTCAGGGCGGGAGCTATGGCTACACCTTC. This translates into CASSVQGGSYGYTF.

J is TRBJ2-1 and V is TRBV29-1; D call uncertain. The CDR3 spans 13 residues. Germline values: CDR1 SQVTM, CDR2 ANQGSEA. Trimming took off 5 bases at V and 1 base at J, with 9 bases between the two ends. The CDR3 DNA sequence: TGCAGCGTTATGAGAACGTCCTACAATGAGCAGTTCTTC. As protein: CSVMRTSYNEQFF.

This chain links TRBV5-1 with TRBJ2-7; possible D gene TRBD1, 5 bases. V lost 5 bases and J lost 7, with 22 bases in between. The CDR3 length is 15 residues. CDR1 is SGHRS and CDR2 is YFSETQ in the germline V gene. The CDR3 here is CASRPVPQGKGEQYF. CDR3 bases: TGCGCCAGCAGGCCGGTCCCTCAGGGAAAGGGTGAGCAGTACTTC.

The chain joins TRBV5-4 to TRBJ2-7; TRBD2 matches 10 bases. Germline trimming cut 4 bases from V and 1 base from J; bases unmatched to any gene: 11. The CDR3 has 17 residues. Germline CDR1 is SGHNT and CDR2 is YYREEE (reference sequence). CDR3 sequence (DNA): TGTGCCAGCAGCCCGGGCCCTAGCGGGAGAAGTTCCTACGAGCAGTACTTC. Protein sequence: CASSPGPSGRSSYEQYF. The full variable domain, with the rest looked up from reference TRBV5-4 and TRBJ2-7, is ETGVTQSPTHLIKTRGQQVTLRCSSQSGHNTVSWYQQALGQGPQFIFQYYREEENGRGNFPPRFSGLQFPNYSSELNVNALELDDSALYLCASSPGPSGRSSYEQYFGPGTRLTVT.

The rearrangement joins TRBV6-5 to TRBJ1-2; D not resolved. The CDR3 has 14 amino acids. V was pared by 7 bases and J by 2 bases, with 14 bases between. Germline V lookup: CDR1 MNHEY, CDR2 SVGAGI. The CDR3 DNA sequence: TGTGCCAGCAACCCCACGGGAGGGAACTATGGCTACACCTTC. This translates into CASNPTGGNYGYTF.

This sequence joins TRBV6-5 and TRBJ2-7; D possibly corresponds to TRBD2 (6 bases). Germline lookup yields CDR1 MNHEY and CDR2 SVGAGI. The germline V and J ends were trimmed by 6 bases and 7 bases, with 13 bases remaining between them. The length of the CDR3 is 12 residues. CDR3 amino acids: CASRDGAGEQYF. CDR3 sequence (DNA): TGTGCCAGCAGAGACGGGGCGGGGGAGCAGTACTTC.

The V call is TRBV10-3, the J call TRBJ2-1; tentative D call: TRBD2 (5 bases). The length of the CDR3 is 12 residues. In germline, CDR1 is ENHRY, CDR2 SYGVKD. V lost 7 bases, J lost 13 bases, and 17 bases lay in between. This CDR3 is CAIKRTDSSQFF. For the CDR3, the DNA is TGTGCCATCAAGCGCACAGATTCTAGCCAGTTCTTC.

The chain recombines TRBV6-5 with TRBJ1-2, with 8 positions matching TRBD1. In germline, CDR1 is MNHEY, CDR2 SVGAGI. V gave up 5 bases and J gave up 6 bases; unmatched junction bases: 8. This CDR3 contains 14 residues. The CDR3 sequence is CASSLRGPEDGYTF. The CDR3 DNA sequence: TGTGCCAGCAGTCTCAGGGGGCCCGAAGATGGCTACACCTTC.

This clone has a handful of counts. The chain carries TRBV28 and TRBJ1-5; TRBD1 aligns across 8 bases. Germline loops: CDR1 MDHEN, CDR2 SYDVKM. This CDR3 has 14 amino acids. V shed 9 bases, J shed 5 bases, and the junction held 9 bases outside the gene matches. The CDR3 spells CASRSTGEHQPQHF. In DNA form, the CDR3 reads TGTGCCAGTCGTTCGACAGGGGAACATCAGCCCCAGCATTTT.

The count of this clone is one. The genes are TRBV30 and TRBJ2-7, with D possibly matching TRBD2 (5 bases). The CDR3 has 15 residues. Between the trimmed V and J ends, which lost 0 bases and 1 base, there was a span of 13 bases. The germline CDR1 and CDR2 sequences are GTSNPN and SVGIG (reference sequence). CDR3 region: CAWSVGLADSYEQYF. The CDR3 DNA reads as TGTGCCTGGAGTGTAGGTCTAGCAGATTCCTACGAGCAGTACTTC.

The chain carries TRBV28 and TRBJ2-5, with 7 bases fitting TRBD2. The CDR3 loop spans 14 amino acids. The V gene's germline CDR1 is MDHEN and CDR2 SYDVKM. V gave up 8 bases and J gave up 5 bases; unmatched junction bases: 11. CDR3 residues: CASGGGAAGETQYF. Here the CDR3 DNA reads TGTGCCAGCGGGGGAGGGGCGGCCGGGGAGACCCAGTACTTC.